This T cell receptor beta chain was captured by sequencing in a study of T cells in localized non-small cell lung cancer. Worth noting for this clone: Antigen specificity is unknown.

Findings and caveats of the study: There were a median 57 of the top 100 tumor clones appearing in adjacent lung. Compared with tumor, uninvolved adjacent lung displayed greater T cell clonality, ranking highest overall.

The repertoire was sequenced with immunoSEQ multiplex PCR; TCRdb's copy has only in-frame clones and lacks some. The table has approximately 20,000 clones, approximately 90% seen once; the top ten hold about 8%. V lost 4 bases to trimming and J lost 4 bases; unmatched junction nucleotides: 3. CDR1 SGDLS and CDR2 YYNGEE come from the germline V gene. The CDR3 has 13 amino acids. The receptor was derived from a man aged 35 to 70 with stage I lung adenocarcinoma. The rearrangement joins TRBV9 to TRBJ1-2, with 8 bases identical to TRBD1. Here the sequenced sample was peripheral blood, taken before any cancer treatment. In nucleotides, the CDR3 is TGTGCCAGCAGCCTACAGGGGGTCTATGGCTACACCTTC. Amino acids: CASSLQGVYGYTF.